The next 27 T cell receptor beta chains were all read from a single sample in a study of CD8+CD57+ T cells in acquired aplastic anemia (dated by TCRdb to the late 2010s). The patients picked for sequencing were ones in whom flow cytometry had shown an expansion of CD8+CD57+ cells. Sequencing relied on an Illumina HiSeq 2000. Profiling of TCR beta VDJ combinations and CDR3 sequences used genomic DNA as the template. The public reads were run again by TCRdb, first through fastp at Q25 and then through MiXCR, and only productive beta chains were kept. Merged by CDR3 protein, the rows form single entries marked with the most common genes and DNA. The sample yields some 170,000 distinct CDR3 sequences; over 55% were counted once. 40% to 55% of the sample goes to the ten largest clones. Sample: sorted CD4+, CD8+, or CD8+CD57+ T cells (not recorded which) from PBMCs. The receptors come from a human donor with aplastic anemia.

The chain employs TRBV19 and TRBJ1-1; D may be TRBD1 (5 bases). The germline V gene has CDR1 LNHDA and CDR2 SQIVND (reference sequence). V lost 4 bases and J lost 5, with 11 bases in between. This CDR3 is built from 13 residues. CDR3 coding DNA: TGTGCCAGTAGTACTGGGGGGATAACTGAAGCTTTCTTT. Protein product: CASSTGGITEAFF.

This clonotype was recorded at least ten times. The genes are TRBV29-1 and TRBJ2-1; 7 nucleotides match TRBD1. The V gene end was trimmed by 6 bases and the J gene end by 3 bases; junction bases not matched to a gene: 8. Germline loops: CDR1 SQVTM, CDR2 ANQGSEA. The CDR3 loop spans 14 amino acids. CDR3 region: CSVNSGQLYNEQFF. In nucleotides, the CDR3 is TGCAGCGTGAACTCGGGACAGCTCTACAATGAGCAGTTCTTC.

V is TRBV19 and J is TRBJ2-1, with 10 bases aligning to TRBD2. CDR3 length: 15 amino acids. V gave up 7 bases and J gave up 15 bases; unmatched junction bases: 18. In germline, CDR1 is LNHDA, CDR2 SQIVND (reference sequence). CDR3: CASIPEDRLAGDRFF. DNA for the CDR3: TGTGCCAGTATTCCCGAGGACAGGCTAGCGGGAGACAGGTTCTTC.

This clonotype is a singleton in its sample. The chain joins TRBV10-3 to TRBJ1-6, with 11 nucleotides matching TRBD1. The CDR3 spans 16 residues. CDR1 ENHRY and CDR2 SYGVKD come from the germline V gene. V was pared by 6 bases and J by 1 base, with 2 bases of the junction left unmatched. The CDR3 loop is CAIRGQGGSYNSPLHF. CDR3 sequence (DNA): TGTGCCATCAGGGGACAGGGGGGATCCTATAATTCACCCCTCCACTTT.

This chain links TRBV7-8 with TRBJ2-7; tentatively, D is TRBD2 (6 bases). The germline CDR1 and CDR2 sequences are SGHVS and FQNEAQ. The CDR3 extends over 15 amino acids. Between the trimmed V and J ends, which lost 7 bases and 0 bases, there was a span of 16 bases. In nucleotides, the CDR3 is TGTGCCAGCACCGATATGGGAGGCGTCTCCTACGAGCAGTACTTC. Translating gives CASTDMGGVSYEQYF.

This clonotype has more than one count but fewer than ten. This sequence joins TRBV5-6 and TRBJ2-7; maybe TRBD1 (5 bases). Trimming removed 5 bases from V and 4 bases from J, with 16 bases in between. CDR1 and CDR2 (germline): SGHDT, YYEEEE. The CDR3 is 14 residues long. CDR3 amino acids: CASRVGREIYEQYF. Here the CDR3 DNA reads TGTGCCAGCAGGGTCGGCAGGGAAATATACGAGCAGTACTTC. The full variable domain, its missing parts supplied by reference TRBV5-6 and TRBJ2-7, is DAGVTQSPTHLIKTRGQQVTLRCSPKSGHDTVSWYQQALGQGPQFIFQYYEEEERQRGNFPDRFSGHQFPNYSSELNVNALLLGDSALYLCASRVGREIYEQYFGPGTRLTVT.

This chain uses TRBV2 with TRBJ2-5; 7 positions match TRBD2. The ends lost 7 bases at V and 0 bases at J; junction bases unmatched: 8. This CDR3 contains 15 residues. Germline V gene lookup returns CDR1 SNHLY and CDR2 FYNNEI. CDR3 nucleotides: TGTGCCAGCATCGAACTAGCGACGTACCAAGAGACCCAGTACTTC. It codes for CASIELATYQETQYF.

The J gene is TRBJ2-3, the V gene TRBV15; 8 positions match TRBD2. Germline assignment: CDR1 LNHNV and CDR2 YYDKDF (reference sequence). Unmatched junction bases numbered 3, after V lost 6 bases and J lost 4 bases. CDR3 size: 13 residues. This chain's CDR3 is CATSRGGPDTQYF. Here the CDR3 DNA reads TGTGCCACCAGTCGGGGGGGTCCAGATACGCAGTATTTT.

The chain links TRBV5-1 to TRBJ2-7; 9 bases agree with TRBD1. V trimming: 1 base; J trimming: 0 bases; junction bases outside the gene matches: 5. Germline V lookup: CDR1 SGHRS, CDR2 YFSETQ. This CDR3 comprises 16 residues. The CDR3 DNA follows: TGCGCCAGCAGCTTGATAGGGACAGGGACCTCCTACGAGCAGTACTTC. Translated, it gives CASSLIGTGTSYEQYF.

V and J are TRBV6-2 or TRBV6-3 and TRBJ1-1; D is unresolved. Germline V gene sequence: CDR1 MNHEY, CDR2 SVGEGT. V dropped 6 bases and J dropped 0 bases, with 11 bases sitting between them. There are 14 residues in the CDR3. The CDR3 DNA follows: TGTGCCAGCAGCGCCAATATCATGAACACTGAAGCTTTCTTT. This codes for CASSANIMNTEAFF.

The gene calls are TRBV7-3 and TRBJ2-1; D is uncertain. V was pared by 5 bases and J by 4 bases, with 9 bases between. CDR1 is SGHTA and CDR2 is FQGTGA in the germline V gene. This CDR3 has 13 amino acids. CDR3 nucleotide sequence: TGTGCCAGCAGCGAATCCCTGTACAATGAGCAGTTCTTC. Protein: CASSESLYNEQFF.

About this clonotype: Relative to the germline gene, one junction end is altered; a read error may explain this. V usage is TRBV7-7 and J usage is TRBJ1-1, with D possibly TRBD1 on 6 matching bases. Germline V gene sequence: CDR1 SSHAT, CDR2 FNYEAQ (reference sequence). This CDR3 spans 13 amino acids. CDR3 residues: CASSSRQDTEAFF. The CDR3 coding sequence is TGTGCTAGCAGCTCCCGACAGGACACTGAAGCTTTCTTT.

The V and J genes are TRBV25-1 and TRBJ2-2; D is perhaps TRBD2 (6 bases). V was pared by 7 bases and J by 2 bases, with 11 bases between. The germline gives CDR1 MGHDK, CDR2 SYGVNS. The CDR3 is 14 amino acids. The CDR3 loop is CASTVAGNTGELFF. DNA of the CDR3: TGTGCCAGCACCGTTGCGGGAAACACCGGGGAGCTGTTTTTT.

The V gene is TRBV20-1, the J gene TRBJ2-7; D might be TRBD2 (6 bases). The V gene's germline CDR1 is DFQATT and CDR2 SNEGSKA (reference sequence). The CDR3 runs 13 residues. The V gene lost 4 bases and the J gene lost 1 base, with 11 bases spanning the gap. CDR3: CSATRGLSYEQYF. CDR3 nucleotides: TGCAGTGCTACGCGGGGCCTGTCCTACGAGCAGTACTTC.

The CDR3 DNA reads TGTGCCAGCAGCCAAGTTCCAGTGGGCACCGGGGAGCTGTTTTTT. This encodes CASSQVPVGTGELFF. The chain couples TRBV14 to TRBJ2-2; no reliable D call. This CDR3 is built from 15 residues. V was trimmed by 1 base and J by 4 bases, leaving 10 bases between them. Germline assignment: CDR1 SGHDN and CDR2 FVKESK.

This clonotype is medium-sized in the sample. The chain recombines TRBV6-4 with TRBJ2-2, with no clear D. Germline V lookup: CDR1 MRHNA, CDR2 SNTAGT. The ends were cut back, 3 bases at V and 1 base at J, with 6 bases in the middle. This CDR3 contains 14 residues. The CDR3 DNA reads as TGTGCCAGCAGTGAGGACGGGAACACCGGGGAGCTGTTTTTT. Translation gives CASSEDGNTGELFF.

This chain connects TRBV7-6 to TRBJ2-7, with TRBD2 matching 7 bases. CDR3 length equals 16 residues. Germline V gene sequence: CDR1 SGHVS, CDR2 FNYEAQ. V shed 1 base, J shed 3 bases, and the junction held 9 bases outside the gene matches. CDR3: CASSLGRSGTFYEQYF. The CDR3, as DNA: TGTGCCAGCAGCTTAGGACGCAGCGGGACCTTCTACGAGCAGTACTTC.

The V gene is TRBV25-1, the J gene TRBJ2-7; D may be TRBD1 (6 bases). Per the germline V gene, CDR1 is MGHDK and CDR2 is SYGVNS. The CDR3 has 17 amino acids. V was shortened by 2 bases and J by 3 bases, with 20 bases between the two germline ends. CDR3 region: CASSELSEVGTIYEQYF. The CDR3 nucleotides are TGTGCCAGCAGTGAACTGTCTGAGGTTGGGACAATCTACGAGCAGTACTTC.

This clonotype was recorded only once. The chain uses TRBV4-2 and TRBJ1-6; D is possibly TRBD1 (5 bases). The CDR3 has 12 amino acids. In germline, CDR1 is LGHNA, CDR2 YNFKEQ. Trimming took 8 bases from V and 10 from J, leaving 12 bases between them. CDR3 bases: TGTGCCAGCGGGGGGAAAGAATCACCCCTCCACTTT. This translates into CASGGKESPLHF.

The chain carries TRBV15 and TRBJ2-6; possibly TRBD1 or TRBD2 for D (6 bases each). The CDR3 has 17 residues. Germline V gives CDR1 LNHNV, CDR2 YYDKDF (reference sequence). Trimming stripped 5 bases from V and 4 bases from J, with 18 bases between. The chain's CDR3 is CATSGGPRGHGANVLTF. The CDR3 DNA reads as TGTGCCACCAGCGGAGGACCTCGGGGGCACGGGGCCAACGTCCTGACTTTC. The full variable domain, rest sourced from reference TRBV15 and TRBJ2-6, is DAMVIQNPRYQVTQFGKPVTLSCSQTLNHNVMYWYQQKSSQAPKLLFHYYDKDFNNEADTPDNFQSRRPNTSFCFLDIRSPGLGDTAMYLCATSGGPRGHGANVLTFGAGSRLTVL.

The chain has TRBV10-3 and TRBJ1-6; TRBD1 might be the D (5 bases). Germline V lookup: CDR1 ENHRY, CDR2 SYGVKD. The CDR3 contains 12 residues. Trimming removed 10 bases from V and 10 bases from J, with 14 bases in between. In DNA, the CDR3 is TGTGCCAGCCAAAGGGGAGCCTCACCCCTCCACTTT. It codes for CASQRGASPLHF.

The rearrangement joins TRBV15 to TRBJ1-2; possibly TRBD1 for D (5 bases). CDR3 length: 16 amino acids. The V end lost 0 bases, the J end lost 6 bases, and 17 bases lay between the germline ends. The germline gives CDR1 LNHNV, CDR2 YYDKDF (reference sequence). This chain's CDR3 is CATSRDARDLRDGYTF. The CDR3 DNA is TGTGCCACCAGCAGAGATGCCAGGGACCTTAGGGATGGCTACACCTTC.

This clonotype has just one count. In DNA form, the CDR3 reads TGTGCCATCAGTGCCCCTGGTAGCGGGGGCCACTCCTACAATGAGCAGTTCTTC. It codes for CAISAPGSGGHSYNEQFF. The V call is TRBV10-3, the J call TRBJ2-1, with 9 bases matching TRBD2. The CDR3 has 18 residues. The ends lost 4 bases at V and 0 bases at J; junction bases unmatched: 10. Germline CDR1 is ENHRY and CDR2 is SYGVKD.

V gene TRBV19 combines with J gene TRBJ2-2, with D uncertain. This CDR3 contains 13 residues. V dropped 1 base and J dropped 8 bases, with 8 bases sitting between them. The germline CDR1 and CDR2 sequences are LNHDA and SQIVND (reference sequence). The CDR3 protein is CASSIGPPGELFF. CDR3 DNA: TGTGCCAGTAGTATAGGCCCTCCGGGGGAGCTGTTTTTT.

CDR3 amino acids: CASRGITAADTQYF. In DNA form, the CDR3 reads TGTGCCAGCCGCGGGATCACTGCTGCCGATACGCAGTATTTT. The chain couples TRBV2 to TRBJ2-3, with D possibly TRBD2 on 6 matching bases. Germline-derived CDR1 and CDR2 are SNHLY and FYNNEI. The CDR3 has 14 residues. Trimming removed 8 bases at V and 6 bases at J, with 18 bases between.

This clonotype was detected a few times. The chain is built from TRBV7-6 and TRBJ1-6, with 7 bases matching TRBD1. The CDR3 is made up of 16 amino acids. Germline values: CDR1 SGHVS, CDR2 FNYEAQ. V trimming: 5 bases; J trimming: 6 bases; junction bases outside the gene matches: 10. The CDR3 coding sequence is TGTGCCAGCAGCCCAACCCCGGACAGGACTAATTCACCCCTCCACTTT. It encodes CASSPTPDRTNSPLHF.

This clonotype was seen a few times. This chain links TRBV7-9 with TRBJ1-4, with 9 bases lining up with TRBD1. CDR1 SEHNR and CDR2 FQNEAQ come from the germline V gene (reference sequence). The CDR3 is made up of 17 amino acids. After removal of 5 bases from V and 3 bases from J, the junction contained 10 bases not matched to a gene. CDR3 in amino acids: CASSPRTGEFSNEKLFF. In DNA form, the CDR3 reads TGTGCCAGCAGCCCTCGGACAGGGGAGTTCTCTAATGAAAAACTGTTTTTT.